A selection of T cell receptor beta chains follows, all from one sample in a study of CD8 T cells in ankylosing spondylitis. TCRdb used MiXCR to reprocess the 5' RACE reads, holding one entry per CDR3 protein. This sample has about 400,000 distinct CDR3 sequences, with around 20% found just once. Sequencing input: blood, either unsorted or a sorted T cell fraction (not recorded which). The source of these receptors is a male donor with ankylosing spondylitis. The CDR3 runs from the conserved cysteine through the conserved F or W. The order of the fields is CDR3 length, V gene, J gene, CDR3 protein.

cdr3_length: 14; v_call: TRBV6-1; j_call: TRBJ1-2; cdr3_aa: CASTLRTVDYGYTF
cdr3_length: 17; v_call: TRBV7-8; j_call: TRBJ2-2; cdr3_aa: CASSSSILGVNTGELFF
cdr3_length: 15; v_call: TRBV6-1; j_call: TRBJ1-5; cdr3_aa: CASSRGGPSDQPQHF
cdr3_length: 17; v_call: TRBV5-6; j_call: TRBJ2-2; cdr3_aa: CASSLDIAGLNTGELFF
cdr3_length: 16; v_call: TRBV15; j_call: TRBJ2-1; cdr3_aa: CATSRVSQAPYNEQFF
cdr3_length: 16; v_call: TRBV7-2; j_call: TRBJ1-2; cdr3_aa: CASSLISGGSGYGYTF
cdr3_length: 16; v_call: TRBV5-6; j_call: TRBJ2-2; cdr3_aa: CASTVARKRNTGELFF
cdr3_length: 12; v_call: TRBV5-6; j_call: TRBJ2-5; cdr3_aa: CASSRLEETQYF
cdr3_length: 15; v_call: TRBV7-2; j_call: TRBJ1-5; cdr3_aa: CASSRSQGLNQPQHF
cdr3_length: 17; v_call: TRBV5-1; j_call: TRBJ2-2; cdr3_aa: CASALTPGDLNTGELFF
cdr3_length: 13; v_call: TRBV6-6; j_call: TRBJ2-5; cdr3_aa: CASRTHNQETQYF
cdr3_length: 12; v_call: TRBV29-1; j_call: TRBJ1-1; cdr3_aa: CTPPRGDSEAFF
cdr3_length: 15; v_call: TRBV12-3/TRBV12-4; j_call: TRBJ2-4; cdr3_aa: CASSFRNLAKNIQYF
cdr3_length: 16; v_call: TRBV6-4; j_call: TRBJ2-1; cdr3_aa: CASSDSASGRAGEQFF
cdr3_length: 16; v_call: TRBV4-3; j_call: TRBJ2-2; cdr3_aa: CASSQESGVYTGELFF
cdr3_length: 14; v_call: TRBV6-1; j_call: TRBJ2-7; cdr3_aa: CASSERGFSGEQYF
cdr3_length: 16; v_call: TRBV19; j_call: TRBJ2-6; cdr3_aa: CASTEPRGSGANVLTF
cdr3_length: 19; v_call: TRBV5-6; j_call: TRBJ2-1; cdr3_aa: CASSFEGRGRSLGYNEQFF
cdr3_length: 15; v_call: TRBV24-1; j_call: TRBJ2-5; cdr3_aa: CATSDRGGLLETQYF
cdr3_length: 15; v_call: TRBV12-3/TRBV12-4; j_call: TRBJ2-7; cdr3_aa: CASSQGRGHSYEQYF
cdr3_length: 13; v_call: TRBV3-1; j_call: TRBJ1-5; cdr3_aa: CASSHGDSQPQHF
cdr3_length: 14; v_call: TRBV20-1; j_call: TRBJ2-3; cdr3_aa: CSALAGGRTDTQYF
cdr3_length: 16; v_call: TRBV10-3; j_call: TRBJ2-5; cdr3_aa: CAISEGIKIGQETQYF
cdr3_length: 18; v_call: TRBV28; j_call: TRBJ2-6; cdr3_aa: CASSFFPAGAPGANVLTF
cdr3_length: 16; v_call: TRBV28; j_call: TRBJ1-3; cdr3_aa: CASSLFRGIPGNTIYF
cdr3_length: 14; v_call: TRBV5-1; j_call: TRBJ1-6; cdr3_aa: CASSSGQGESPLHF